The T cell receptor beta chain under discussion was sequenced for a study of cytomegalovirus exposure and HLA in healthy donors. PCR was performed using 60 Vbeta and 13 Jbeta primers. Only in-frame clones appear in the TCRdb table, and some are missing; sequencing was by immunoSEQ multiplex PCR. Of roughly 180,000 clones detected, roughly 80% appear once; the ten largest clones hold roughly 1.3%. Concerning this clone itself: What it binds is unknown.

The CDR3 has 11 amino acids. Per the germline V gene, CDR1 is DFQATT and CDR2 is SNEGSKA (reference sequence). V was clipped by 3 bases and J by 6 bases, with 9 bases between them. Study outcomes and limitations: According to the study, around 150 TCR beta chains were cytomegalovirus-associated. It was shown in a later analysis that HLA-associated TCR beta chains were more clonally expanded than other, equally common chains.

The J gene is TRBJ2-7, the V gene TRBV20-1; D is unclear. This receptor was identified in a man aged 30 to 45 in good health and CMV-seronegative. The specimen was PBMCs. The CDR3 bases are TGCAGTGCTAGTCGCGGATCCGAGCAGTACTTC. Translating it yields CSASRGSEQYF.